Detailed here is one T cell receptor beta chain. Using a J-beta primer mix together with a sample-barcoded 5' primer, a second PCR was run for roughly 6 to 12 cycles. Each cDNA was tagged by a template-switch adaptor containing 12 random nucleotides. TCRdb reanalysed the 5' RACE reads using MiXCR and keeps one entry per CDR3 protein. The sample lists 1.5 million to 2 million distinct CDR3 sequences, about 39% occurring once. This sample is part of a study of blood T cells in healthy people across ages. Germline V lookup: CDR1 MGHRA, CDR2 YSYEKL. V shed 4 bases and J 3 bases; nucleotides not matched to a gene: 7. The CDR3 has 15 residues. The sample providers were healthy Caucasian people from Russia, aged roughly 6 to 95.

This clonotype originated in a human donor in good health. The J gene is TRBJ1-2, the V gene TRBV4-1, with 8 bases fitting TRBD1. Sequencing was carried out using blood. Here the CDR3 reads CASSPTTGGDYGYTF. For the CDR3, the DNA is TGCGCCAGCAGCCCAACAACAGGGGGTGACTATGGCTACACCTTC.